Listed below are T cell receptor beta chains from one sample, sequenced in a study of blood T cell repertoires in COVID-19. Clones were read by immunoSEQ multiplex PCR, and TCRdb kept only the in-frame ones, dropping some. The repertoire holds a few hundred thousand clones, roughly 85% seen once, with 3.6% in the top ten. Sequencing was done on a sample of peripheral blood. The receptor source for this set is a young woman with acute or convalescent COVID-19. Both conserved end residues are part of each CDR3. A D gene is named only where the DNA matches it firmly. Clone size, where shown, is once, few, many, or a class for clones that have expanded.

NA	TRBV23-1	TRBJ1-4	once	TGCGCCAGCAGTCAATCCGGTGGTTCCAGGGCCAATGAAAAACTGTTTTTT	CASSQSGGSRANEKLFF
NA	TRBV5-1	TRBJ2-7	NA	TGCGCCAGCAGCGGTAGCCAGGGCTACGAGCAGTACTTC	CASSGSQGYEQYF
NA	TRBV5-1	TRBJ1-2	NA	TGCGCCAGCAGCTTGGACGGGGGCTATGGCTACACCTTC	CASSLDGGYGYTF
NA	TRBV7-3	TRBJ1-2	NA	TGTGCCAGCAGCTATACAGCTAACTATGGCTACACCTTC	CASSYTANYGYTF
NA	TRBV27	TRBJ2-4	NA	TGTGCCAGCAGTTTATTTAGTGTGACCAAAAACATTCAGTACTTC	CASSLFSVTKNIQYF
TRBD1	TRBV29-1	TRBJ2-5	NA	TGCAGCGTCGGACAGGGGGGGATAGAGACCCAGTACTTC	CSVGQGGIETQYF
NA	TRBV24-1	TRBJ2-1	NA	TGTGCCACCAGTGACACCTCAACTTACAATGAGCAGTTCTTC	CATSDTSTYNEQFF
NA	TRBV7-9	TRBJ2-1	NA	TGTGCCAGCAGCTTAGAAGGGGGCAATGAGCAGTTCTTC	CASSLEGGNEQFF
TRBD1	TRBV2	TRBJ2-4	NA	TGTGCCAGCGGCCTGGGACAGCTGATAGCCAAAAACATTCAGTACTTC	CASGLGQLIAKNIQYF
TRBD1	TRBV28	TRBJ1-1	NA	TGTGCCAGCAGTCCAGGACAGGGTACCGCTGAAGCTTTCTTT	CASSPGQGTAEAFF
NA	TRBV28	TRBJ2-7	NA	TGTGCCAGCAGTTTTACCTACGAGCAGTACTTC	CASSFTYEQYF